The T cell receptor (beta chain) under discussion was sequenced for a study of cytomegalovirus exposure and HLA in healthy donors. A multiplex PCR was run with 60 Vbeta primers and 13 Jbeta primers. Sequenced by immunoSEQ multiplex PCR; TCRdb stores in-frame clones only, minus some. The table records roughly 150,000 clones, roughly 80% of them present only once. Study findings and constraints: Investigators reported about 160 TCR beta chains as tied to cytomegalovirus. The study dropped some indistinguishable V segments, TRBV6-2 and TRBV6-3 among them. Most of the TCR beta V segments (in an earlier analysis) were productive either about 87% or about 30% of the time. A later analysis showed TCR association rates differing by HLA locus, peaking at DRB1 and lowest at HLA-C.

Regarding this clone: Its antigen is as yet unknown.

The CDR3 runs 13 residues. Germline V gene sequence: CDR1 MNHNS, CDR2 SASEGT. Trimming cost V 5 bases and J 5 bases, with 13 bases left between them. The chain joins TRBV6-1 to TRBJ2-7, with D possibly being TRBD2 (5 bases). The sequence came from a man aged 18 to 29 in good health and CMV-seropositive. The sequencing sample was made of PBMCs. DNA of the CDR3: TGTGCCAGCAGTTTCGGGGAAAGGGACGAGCAGTACTTC. It yields the protein CASSFGERDEQYF.